This TCR beta chain was captured in a study of blood T cell repertoires in COVID-19. Study in general: The United States, Italy and Spain provided the acute and convalescent COVID-19 samples. Sources were T cells, B-cell-depleted T cells, or PBMCs; the material itself was cDNA or gDNA.

In the original processing: Estimation of nucleated cell counts was performed using reference gene primer amplification. Sequenced by immunoSEQ multiplex PCR; TCRdb stores in-frame clones only, minus some. The V and J calls and the clone size are those of that table, but D and trimming were determined from the DNA. The table has roughly 50,000 clones, 91% seen once. There are 13 residues in the CDR3. CDR1 is SEHNR, CDR2 FQNEAQ, per germline (reference sequence). Trimming at V came to 8 bases and at J to 5 bases, leaving 3 bases not matched to a gene. The TCR comes from a man aged 50-59 years with active COVID-19. V is TRBV7-9 and J is TRBJ2-2; 9 nucleotides align to TRBD2. Material: peripheral blood. The CDR3 region is CASLAGLTGELFF. The DNA of the CDR3 is TGTGCCAGCCTAGCGGGATTGACCGGGGAGCTGTTTTTT. The variable domain in full, with the rest retrieved from reference TRBV7-9 and TRBJ2-2, is DTGVSQNPRHKITKRGQNVTFRCDPISEHNRLYWYRQTLGQGPEFLTYFQNEAQLEKSRLLSDRFSAERPKGSFSTLEIQRTEQGDSAMYLCASLAGLTGELFFGEGSRLTVL.